Shown below are 6 T cell receptor beta chains from a single sample sequenced in a study of cytomegalovirus exposure and HLA in healthy donors. Use of 60 Vbeta and 13 Jbeta primers characterized the PCR. Using immunoSEQ multiplex PCR, the repertoire was profiled, and TCRdb retains in-frame clones only, with some absent. The repertoire holds 150,000 to 200,000 clones, with roughly 80% as singletons. Sequenced sample: PBMCs. The receptors here all came from a woman aged 30 to 39 in good health and CMV-seropositive.

This chain joins TRBV18 and TRBJ1-1, with 7 nucleotides matching TRBD1. This CDR3 comprises 13 residues. Germline CDR1 and CDR2: KGHSH and LQKENI. Trimming took 7 bases from V and 3 from J; bases not matched to a gene: 5. This CDR3 is CASYRGGYTEAFF. The CDR3 bases are TGTGCCAGCTACAGGGGCGGATACACTGAAGCTTTCTTT.

The chain has TRBV7-9 and TRBJ2-5; D might be TRBD2 (6 bases). The CDR3 covers 13 residues. The V gene lost 3 bases and the J gene lost 5 bases, with 10 bases spanning the gap. CDR1 SEHNR and CDR2 FQNEAQ come from the germline V gene (reference sequence). The CDR3 region is CASSFRGSETQYF. CDR3 DNA: TGTGCCAGCAGCTTCCGGGGGAGTGAGACCCAGTACTTC.

This chain connects TRBV7-8 to TRBJ1-1; 7 bases fit TRBD1. V trimming: 3 bases; J trimming: 4 bases; junction bases outside the gene matches: 8. Germline-derived CDR1 and CDR2 are SGHVS and FQNEAQ. The CDR3 runs to 15 residues. CDR3 DNA sequence: TGTGCCAGCAGCTTGACAGGGACCCGTGGCACTGAAGCTTTCTTT. The encoded protein is CASSLTGTRGTEAFF.

This clone was detected a few times. The chain is built from TRBV5-1 and TRBJ1-4; TRBD1 is a possible D gene (6 bases). CDR1 is SGHRS and CDR2 is YFSETQ in the germline V gene. CDR3 length: 18 amino acids. The V end was cut by 4 bases, the J end by 0 bases, with 19 bases between. CDR3 amino acids: CASSPVWGGWSTNEKLFF. For the CDR3, the DNA is TGCGCCAGCAGCCCGGTGTGGGGGGGCTGGTCAACTAATGAAAAACTGTTTTTT.

The chain carries TRBV4-2 and TRBJ2-1; 8 bases match TRBD2. Trimming took 1 base from V and 12 from J; bases not matched to a gene: 11. From germline, CDR1 is LGHNA and CDR2 YNFKEQ. The CDR3 spans 15 residues. The CDR3 region has the DNA TGTGCCAGCAGCCAAGGAAGCGGGGGATTGTTGGTGCAGTTCTTC. Its translation is CASSQGSGGLLVQFF.

V and J are TRBV6-6 and TRBJ1-2; TRBD1 matches 9 bases. The V and J ends lost 7 bases and 5 bases, in that order; junction bases with no gene match: 5. The CDR3 is made up of 13 amino acids. Germline V gene data show CDR1 as MNHNY and CDR2 as SVGAGI (reference sequence). The CDR3 here is CASTGQGRYGYTF. CDR3 sequence (DNA): TGTGCCAGCACCGGACAGGGGCGATATGGCTACACCTTC.